These T cell receptor beta chains were read from a single sample in a study of Ad26.COV2.S vaccination and SARS-CoV-2 variants. The protocol was immunoSEQ multiplex PCR, while the TCRdb copy is restricted to in-frame clones and leaves out a portion. The profile shows fewer than 800,000 clones, 89% of them singletons. The sequencing here drew on peripheral blood, taken in a trial of Ad26.COV2.S vaccine versus placebo. Receptors originate from a person aged 18-60 years who received the Ad26.COV2.S COVID-19 vaccine or a placebo. Each CDR3 is given with its conserved first and last residue. Each record gives: D gene, clone size, J gene, V gene, CDR3 protein, CDR3 DNA. D genes are given only for firm matches. Size is stated for part of the rows, as once, few or many counts, or as a class when the clone is expanded.

>TRBD2|-|TRBJ2-1|TRBV7-2
CASSLQSGGGNRYNEQFF
TGTGCCAGCAGCTTACAGTCGGGAGGGGGGAACAGGTACAATGAGCAGTTCTTC
>-|-|TRBJ1-5|TRBV9
CASSRTASQPQHF
TGTGCCAGCAGCCGGACAGCTAGTCAGCCCCAGCATTTT
>-|-|TRBJ2-3|TRBV5-1
CASSDPQGGDTQYF
TGCGCCAGCTCCGACCCGCAGGGTGGAGATACGCAGTATTTT
>-|-|TRBJ2-6|TRBV4-3
CASSHDPSGANVLTF
TGCGCCAGCAGCCACGACCCTTCTGGGGCCAACGTCCTGACTTTC
>TRBD2|-|TRBJ2-3|TRBV19
CASSIAGGPATQYF
TGTGCCAGTAGTATTGCGGGAGGGCCAGCTACGCAGTATTTT
>-|-|TRBJ2-7|TRBV3-1/TRBV3-2
CASSPRENEQYF
TGTGCCAGCAGCCCAAGGGAGAACGAGCAGTACTTC
>-|-|TRBJ2-1|TRBV24-1
CATSEPSSYNEQFF
TGTGCCACCAGTGAACCCAGCAGTTACAATGAGCAGTTCTTC
>TRBD1|-|TRBJ2-7|TRBV7-2
CASSTGTGYSYEQYF
TGTGCCAGCAGCACCGGGACAGGTTACTCCTACGAGCAGTACTTC
>-|-|TRBJ1-5|TRBV18
CASSPQGSNGNQPQHF
TGTGCCAGCTCACCACAAGGGAGTAACGGCAATCAGCCCCAGCATTTT
>TRBD1|-|TRBJ1-2|TRBV10-3
CATHGQASDIGYTF
TGTGCCACCCACGGACAGGCGTCCGACATTGGCTACACCTTC
>-|-|TRBJ2-5|TRBV6-5
CASSYSIGPLQETQYF
TGTGCCAGCAGTTACTCGATTGGACCGCTGCAGGAGACCCAGTACTTC
>-|-|TRBJ2-7|TRBV3-1/TRBV3-2
CASSQRGRAYEQYF
TGTGCCAGCAGCCAGAGGGGACGAGCCTACGAGCAGTACTTC
>-|-|TRBJ2-2|TRBV5-6
CASCRGPPNTGELFF
TGTGCCAGCTGCCGGGGCCCTCCAAATACCGGGGAGCTGTTTTTT
>TRBD1|few|TRBJ1-1|TRBV7-2
CASSWKTGGLEAFF
TGTGCCAGCAGCTGGAAGACAGGGGGCCTTGAAGCTTTCTTT
>-|-|TRBJ1-1|TRBV2
CASRQGRATEAFF
TGTGCCAGCAGGCAGGGGAGGGCCACTGAAGCTTTCTTT
>TRBD2|-|TRBJ2-1|TRBV2
CASRGTSGPYNEQFF
TGTGCCAGCAGGGGAACTAGCGGCCCCTACAATGAGCAGTTCTTC
>TRBD2|few|TRBJ2-2|TRBV3-1/TRBV3-2
CASLGRRNTGELFF
TGTGCCAGCCTCGGGAGGCGGAACACCGGGGAGCTGTTTTTT
>-|-|TRBJ2-2|TRBV3-1/TRBV3-2
CASSQGVFGELFF
TGTGCCAGCAGCCAAGGGGTTTTCGGGGAGCTGTTTTTT
>-|-|TRBJ2-7|TRBV30
CAWSVGWAREQYF
TGTGCCTGGAGTGTAGGCTGGGCCCGCGAGCAGTACTTC
>-|-|TRBJ1-1|TRBV10-2
CASSEADRAFF
TGCGCCAGCAGTGAGGCGGATAGGGCTTTCTTT
>TRBD1|-|TRBJ2-7|TRBV6-5
CASSRTGAFSYEQYF
TGTGCCAGCAGTCGGACAGGGGCGTTCTCCTACGAGCAGTACTTC
>-|-|TRBJ1-2|TRBV6-5
CASSLTENYGYTF
TGTGCCAGCAGTCTCACAGAGAACTATGGCTACACCTTC
>-|once|TRBJ2-5|TRBV6-4
CASCLTQYF
TGTGCCAGCTGCTTAACCCAGTACTTC
>TRBD2|-|TRBJ2-3|TRBV6-2/TRBV6-3
CASSYSGTSGGARDTQYF
TGTGCCAGCAGTTACTCGGGGACTAGCGGGGGGGCGAGAGATACGCAGTATTTT
>TRBD2|-|TRBJ2-1|TRBV10-3
CAIKIAGDYNEQFF
TGTGCCATCAAGATAGCGGGAGATTACAATGAGCAGTTCTTC
>TRBD1|few|TRBJ2-3|TRBV24-1
CATSVQGARTDTQYF
TGTGCCACCAGTGTACAGGGGGCGCGGACAGATACGCAGTATTTT
>TRBD1|-|TRBJ1-1|TRBV3-1/TRBV3-2
CASSQARTGAFF
TGTGCCAGCAGCCAAGCCAGGACAGGTGCTTTCTTT
>-|few|TRBJ1-3|TRBV6-5
CASRGMGISGNTIYF
TGTGCCAGCAGGGGGATGGGGATATCTGGAAACACCATATATTTT
>-|-|TRBJ1-6|TRBV7-9
CASSSSTGLHNSPLHF
TGTGCCAGCAGCTCCAGTACAGGGCTCCATAATTCACCCCTCCACTTT
>TRBD1|-|TRBJ1-4|TRBV5-4
CASSSQGAEGEKLFF
TGTGCCAGCAGCTCACAGGGGGCGGAAGGTGAAAAACTGTTTTTT
>-|-|TRBJ2-3|TRBV19
CASSMFAGASTDTQYF
TGTGCCAGTAGTATGTTCGCGGGTGCTAGCACAGATACGCAGTATTTT
>-|-|TRBJ2-7|TRBV4-2
CASSQDHGVYEQYF
TGTGCCAGCAGCCAAGATCACGGGGTTTACGAGCAGTACTTC
>-|-|TRBJ2-3|TRBV29-1
CSVAGQVGGTDTQYF
TGCAGCGTTGCGGGTCAGGTCGGGGGAACAGATACGCAGTATTTT
>-|-|TRBJ2-3|TRBV5-1
CASSLGIGGSAQYF
TGCGCCAGCAGCTTGGGAATTGGGGGGTCAGCGCAGTATTTT
>-|-|TRBJ2-7|TRBV7-8
CASSSWASYEQYF
TGTGCCAGCAGCTCATGGGCCTCCTACGAGCAGTACTTC
>TRBD1|-|TRBJ2-2|TRBV7-7
CASSEIATGYPGELFF
TGTGCCAGCAGCGAAATAGCGACAGGGTACCCCGGGGAGCTGTTTTTT
>TRBD2|-|TRBJ2-1|TRBV2
CASSHSTSESPNEQFF
TGTGCCAGCAGCCATTCCACTAGCGAATCCCCCAATGAGCAGTTCTTC
>-|-|TRBJ2-2|TRBV5-1
CASSLQLAAEAGELFF
TGCGCCAGCAGCTTGCAACTGGCTGCTGAAGCCGGGGAGCTGTTTTTT
>-|-|TRBJ1-2|TRBV6-5
CASSYRMRRTNYGYTF
TGTGCCAGCAGTTATCGGATGCGACGGACTAACTATGGCTACACCTTC
>TRBD2|-|TRBJ2-5|TRBV7-3
CASSFSGGAVVSEETQYF
TGTGCCAGCAGCTTTAGCGGGGGGGCTGTGGTGTCGGAAGAGACCCAGTACTTC
>TRBD1|once|TRBJ1-2|TRBV7-2
CASSLAGTGPYGYTF
TGTGCCAGCAGCTTAGCCGGGACAGGACCATATGGCTACACCTTC
>TRBD2|-|TRBJ2-6|TRBV10-3
CAIRRLAAGSGANVLTF
TGTGCCATCAGGCGGCTAGCGGCCGGCTCTGGGGCCAACGTCCTGACTTTC
>TRBD1|-|TRBJ1-4|TRBV7-9
CASSYTGGAGEKLFF
TGTGCCAGCAGCTACACAGGGGGCGCAGGGGAAAAACTGTTTTTT
>TRBD1|-|TRBJ2-7|TRBV6-2/TRBV6-3
CASSYPSRQGTPYEQYF
TGTGCCAGCAGTTACCCATCTAGACAGGGGACCCCCTACGAGCAGTACTTC
>-|-|TRBJ2-3|TRBV5-1
CASSLLGTQDTQYF
TGCGCCAGCAGCCTCCTCGGGACCCAAGATACGCAGTATTTT
>TRBD2|-|TRBJ2-7|TRBV4-2
CASSHVLSGSSYEQYF
TGTGCCAGCAGCCACGTCTTGAGCGGGAGCTCCTACGAGCAGTACTTC
>TRBD1|-|TRBJ2-7|TRBV29-1
CSVDITGDGQYF
TGCAGCGTTGATATCACAGGGGATGGGCAGTACTTC
>-|-|TRBJ2-7|TRBV19
CASSLASSSYEQYF
TGTGCCAGTTCACTAGCCTCGAGCTCCTACGAGCAGTACTTC
>-|-|TRBJ2-1|TRBV5-1
CASSLDFGGRDEQFF
TGCGCCAGCAGCTTGGACTTCGGGGGAAGGGATGAGCAGTTCTTC
>TRBD2|-|TRBJ2-7|TRBV5-1
CASSLAGTSGYEQYF
TGCGCCAGCAGCTTGGCCGGGACTAGCGGTTACGAGCAGTACTTC
>TRBD2|once|TRBJ2-3|TRBV27
CASSLSGGKDTQYF
TGTGCCAGCAGCCTCTCGGGAGGGAAAGATACGCAGTATTTT
>-|-|TRBJ2-7|TRBV2
CASSEGTYEQYF
TGTGCCAGCAGTGAAGGGACCTACGAGCAGTACTTC
>-|-|TRBJ2-3|TRBV2
CASTGGASTDTQYF
TGTGCCAGCACGGGCGGGGCTAGCACAGATACGCAGTATTTT
>-|-|TRBJ2-1|TRBV6-5
CASSYVQGTYNEQFF
TGTGCCAGCAGTTACGTGCAAGGAACCTACAATGAGCAGTTCTTC
>-|-|TRBJ1-5|TRBV6-2/TRBV6-3
CASSYDGRYQPQHF
TGTGCCAGCAGTTACGACGGAAGATATCAGCCCCAGCATTTT